This record concerns one TCR beta chain sequence. The protocol was immunoSEQ multiplex PCR, while the TCRdb copy is restricted to in-frame clones and leaves out a portion. The profile covers more than 60,000 clones, with about four fifths appearing a single time and about an eighth taken by the ten largest. The CDR3 runs to 14 residues. Germline CDR1 is SGHAT and CDR2 is FQNNGV. V shed 5 bases and J shed 7 bases, with 12 bases lying between them. This record belongs to a study of blood T cell repertoires in COVID-19. Input material: peripheral blood. This TCR was sampled from a man over 45 with COVID-19, enrolled during active disease. The chain carries TRBV11-2 and TRBJ1-6, with D hard to call. For the CDR3, the DNA is TGTGCCAGCAGCCTTCTGGCAACCAATTCACCCCTCCACTTT. Amino acids: CASSLLATNSPLHF.